These 16 T cell receptor beta chains were sequenced from one sample in a study of tissue T cells after allogeneic stem cell transplantation. The repertoire was sequenced with immunoSEQ multiplex PCR; TCRdb's copy has only in-frame clones and lacks some. In the table there are approximately 6,900 clones, 50% of which are singletons. Time point specified: mouse harvest day 7 after allogeneic transplant. The graft held 10^6 splenic CD5+ T cells and 10^7 T-cell-depleted bone marrow cells. Source material: gut tissue. The source of these receptors is a female BALB/c mouse given C57BL/6 T cells with graft-versus-host disease after an allogeneic hematopoietic cell transplant.

Points on this clone: Gene names are the mouse ones. The read ends 1 residue before the CDR3 terminus; that terminus is restored from the germline J gene. The V gene is TRBV13-2, the J gene TRBJ2-1; 7 nucleotides agree with TRBD1. Germline CDR1 and CDR2: NNHNN and SYGAGS (reference sequence). The trim removed 3 bases at V and 4 bases at J, leaving 1 base unmatched. There are 13 residues in the CDR3. CDR3 amino acids: CASGVGQYAEQFF. The sequenced part of the CDR3 DNA is TGTGCCAGCGGTGTGGGACAGTATGCTGAGCAGTTC.

For this clone: The gene names here belong to mouse. The read finishes 1 residue shy of the CDR3 end, and the germline J gene is used to complete it. V gene TRBV26 combines with J gene TRBJ1-3; the match to TRBD1 covers 7 bases. CDR3 length: 13 residues. J was trimmed by 7 bases and V by 5 bases; bases with no gene match: 5. CDR1 and CDR2 (germline): KGHPV, FQNQEV (reference sequence). The CDR3 bases that were read are TGTGCCAGCAGTACTCCGGGACAGAATACGCTCTAT. It codes for CASSTPGQNTLY. The complete CDR3 protein is CASSTPGQNTLYF.

Note on this clone: Gene names and germline refer to mouse. The read ends 1 residue early relative to the CDR3; the germline J gene fills the gap. The V gene is TRBV13-3, the J gene TRBJ1-3; maybe TRBD1 (6 bases). In germline, CDR1 is NNHDY, CDR2 SYVADS. Trimming stripped 3 bases from V and 0 bases from J, with 13 bases between. The CDR3 is 16 residues long. CDR3 sequence reads: CASSAPGQNSGNTLYF. CDR3 DNA (partial): TGTGCCAGCAGTGCTCCGGGACAAAATTCTGGAAATACGCTCTAT.

With respect to this clone: Gene and germline names: mouse. The CDR3 end falls 1 residue outside the read, so it is completed with the germline J gene. This sequence joins TRBV23 and TRBJ2-4; no DNA check was done on the table's D call, TRBD2. The CDR3 has 14 residues. CDR1 and CDR2 (germline): KGHTA, FQNQQP. CDR3 bases read: TGCTCCAGCAGTCCCGGACTGGGGGGGAACACCTTGTAC. It yields the protein CSSSPGLGGNTLY. The whole CDR3 sequence is CSSSPGLGGNTLYF.

In the case of this clone: Each gene name is a mouse one. The missing CDR3 end, 1 residue past where the read stops, is filled in from the germline J gene. J is TRBJ2-2 and V is TRBV15; possibly TRBD1 or TRBD2 for D (5 bases each). Trimming stripped 6 bases from V and 4 bases from J, with 9 bases between. Germline V gene sequence: CDR1 SGHND, CDR2 FRSKSL. CDR3 length equals 13 residues. CDR3 residues: CASRRGSTGQLYF. The sequenced part of the CDR3 DNA is TGTGCCAGCAGACGGGGGAGCACCGGGCAGCTCTAC.

This clone has a handful of counts. Here the gene names and germline are mouse. The read gets to within 1 residue of the CDR3 end, and the germline J gene fills in the rest. This chain uses TRBV20 with TRBJ2-1, with D possibly TRBD2 on 6 matching bases. The CDR3 is made up of 13 amino acids. Deletions cut 2 bases from V and 7 bases from J, with 12 bases between. Germline CDR1 reads GFQATS; CDR2 reads STVNSAI. CDR3 loop: CGARMGLEAEQFF. Incomplete CDR3 DNA: TGTGGTGCTAGGATGGGACTTGAGGCTGAGCAGTTC.

With regard to this clone: Mouse names are used for the genes. Read sequence stops 1 residue before the CDR3 end, and the germline J gene provides the missing end. The V call is TRBV5, the J call TRBJ1-1; TRBD1 matches 11 bases. Germline V gene sequence: CDR1 LGHNA, CDR2 YNLKQL (reference sequence). V lost 4 bases and J lost 4; bases outside the gene matches: 2. The CDR3 contains 14 residues. The CDR3 region is CASSRTGGGTEVFF. The DNA read from the CDR3 is TGTGCCAGCAGCCGGACAGGGGGCGGCACAGAAGTCTTC.

Worth noting for this clone: Gene names and germline match the mouse. The sequence runs out 1 residue before the end of the CDR3; the remainder is reconstructed from the germline J gene. This chain joins TRBV26 and TRBJ1-1; D is uncertain. The CDR3 spans 13 residues. V lost 5 bases to trimming and J lost 1 base, with 8 bases between them. Germline V gene sequence: CDR1 KGHPV, CDR2 FQNQEV (reference sequence). Partial CDR3 DNA: TGTGCCAGCAGTAAATACATAAACACAGAAGTCTTC. Protein product: CASSKYINTEVF. The CDR3 reads in full as CASSKYINTEVFF.

Worth noting for this clone: The gene names given are mouse names. The read comes to an end 1 residue before the CDR3 does, leaving the germline J gene to fill in the end. The rearrangement links TRBV13-2 to TRBJ1-6; possibly TRBD1 for D (6 bases). TRBJ1-6 is known as an ORF, though its function is uncertain. The CDR3 extends over 13 amino acids. CDR1 is NNHNN and CDR2 is SYGAGS in the germline V gene (reference sequence). V was trimmed by 5 bases and J by 5 bases, leaving 8 bases between them. The CDR3 sequence: CASGGHNNSPLYF. CDR3 DNA (partial): TGTGCCAGCGGGGGACACAATAATTCGCCCCTCTAC.

By share, this clone counts as medium-sized. Mouse gene names and germline throughout. The CDR3 end falls 1 residue outside the read, so it is completed with the germline J gene. This sequence joins TRBV16 and TRBJ2-4; 10 bases are a match to TRBD2. Germline CDR1 SGHSA, CDR2 FRNQAP. V gave up 3 bases and J gave up 0 bases; unmatched junction bases: 6. The CDR3 loop spans 17 amino acids. CDR3 bases read: TGTGCAAGCAGCTTTGCGGGACTGGGGTCTAGTCAAAACACCTTGTAC. It codes for CASSFAGLGSSQNTLY. In full, the CDR3 reads CASSFAGLGSSQNTLYF.

Relative to its sample, this clone is medium-sized (0.01 to 0.1%). Gene labels here are mouse ones. The DNA ends 1 residue before the CDR3 does, and the rest of the CDR3 is filled in from the germline J gene. The genes are TRBV29 and TRBJ2-1; TRBD1 agrees at 8 bases. The CDR3 is 13 amino acids. After removal of 6 bases from V and 3 bases from J, the junction contained 1 base not matched to a gene. The germline gives CDR1 MSHET, CDR2 SYDVDS. The CDR3 sequence is CASRQGAYAEQFF. The CDR3 DNA, read in part, is TGTGCTAGCAGGCAGGGGGCCTATGCTGAGCAGTTC. Full variable domain (rest looked up from reference TRBV29 and TRBJ2-1): DMKVTQMPRYLIKRMGENVLLECGQDMSHETMYWYRQDPGLGLQLIYISYDVDSNSEGDIPKGYRVSRKKREHFSLILDSAKTNQTSVYFCASRQGAYAEQFFGPGTRLTVL.

Details on this clone: Gene names are mouse gene names. The CDR3 end lies 1 residue beyond the end of the read and is filled in from the germline J gene. The gene calls are TRBV24 and TRBJ1-2; D is ambiguous. The CDR3 is made up of 13 amino acids. The ends were cut back, 6 bases at V and 0 bases at J, with 8 bases in the middle. Germline assignment: CDR1 KGHTA and CDR2 FRNEEI. The chain's CDR3 is CASSPTSNSDYTF. The covered CDR3 bases are TGTGCCAGCAGCCCGACATCAAACTCCGACTACACC.

As to this clone: Gene names are the mouse ones. The read gets to within 1 residue of the CDR3 end, and the germline J gene fills in the rest. The gene calls are TRBV26 and TRBJ2-2, with D perhaps matching TRBD1 (6 bases). Trimming left V 4 bases short and J 1 base short, with 10 bases between. Germline CDR1 and CDR2: KGHPV and FQNQEV (reference sequence). This CDR3 contains 15 residues. CDR3 DNA, as far as it was read: TGTGCCAGCAGTCGGGGACATAAAAACACCGGGCAGCTCTAC. This encodes CASSRGHKNTGQLY. The CDR3 in its entirety is CASSRGHKNTGQLYF.

This clone was detected only a few times. Mouse germline and gene names are used. The read ends 1 residue early relative to the CDR3; the germline J gene fills the gap. V usage is TRBV26 and J usage is TRBJ1-4, with no clear D. Germline V gives CDR1 KGHPV, CDR2 FQNQEV (reference sequence). Trimming left V 6 bases short and J 3 bases short, with 5 bases between. The CDR3 runs to 12 residues. CDR3 in amino acids: CASSSANERLFF. CDR3 DNA, as far as it was read: TGTGCCAGCAGCTCCGCCAACGAAAGATTATTT.

This clone appeared a few times. The junction does not match germline at one end; this may be a read error. Genes here carry mouse names. CDR3 DNA (partial): TGTGCCAGCAGTTTGTCGTACAGGGGGCGCGGTGCTGAGCAGTTC. Translated: CASSLSYRGRGAEQF. The full CDR3 protein is CASSLSYRGRGAEQFF. This chain connects TRBV26 to TRBJ2-1, with 9 bases that match TRBD1. Coverage ceases 1 residue before the CDR3 finishes, and the germline J gene fills in the end. This CDR3 comprises 16 residues. CDR1 is KGHPV and CDR2 is FQNQEV in the germline V gene (reference sequence).

This clone showed up just a few times. Germline and genes: mouse. The read halts 1 residue ahead of the CDR3 end, with the missing end drawn from the germline J gene. The chain joins TRBV26 to TRBJ2-4, with 8 bases identical to TRBD1. Germline CDR1 reads KGHPV; CDR2 reads FQNQEV (reference sequence). V lost 6 bases and J lost 0; bases outside the gene matches: 5. This CDR3 comprises 15 residues. CDR3 amino acids: CASSPDRASQNTLYF. The part of the CDR3 DNA that was read is TGTGCCAGCAGCCCGGACAGGGCTAGTCAAAACACCTTGTAC.